This T cell receptor (beta chain) was recovered during a study of blood T cell repertoires in COVID-19. Study-wide context: T cells, B-cell-depleted T cells, or PBMCs provided the cDNA or gDNA that served as material.

This clone was seen once. Here immunoSEQ multiplex PCR was the method, and the copy in TCRdb shows in-frame clones only, minus some. Among 150,000 or so clones listed, roughly 80% were seen once. Participant-given clinical history determined each cohort assignment. Cohort 3 recovered donors had two negative PCRs, clearance, or symptom resolution. This CDR3 spans 18 amino acids. V shed 4 bases and J 3 bases; nucleotides not matched to a gene: 10. In germline, CDR1 is MGHRA, CDR2 YSYEKL. The sequenced sample consisted of PBMCs or T cells enriched from blood (not recorded which). The V call is TRBV4-1, the J call TRBJ1-4; TRBD1 matches at 11 bases. The sequence was collected from a woman aged 50 to 60 who had recovered from COVID-19. Written as DNA, the CDR3 is TGCGCCAGCAGCCGAGGGACAGGGGGTTTTGGAGCTAATGAAAAACTGTTTTTT. Translating gives CASSRGTGGFGANEKLFF.